Each of the 21 T cell receptor beta chains below was sequenced from the same sample in a study of regulatory T cells in long-lasting Graves disease. Specified time point: persistent/refractory GD, antithyroid drugs over 5 years with positive TRAb. RNA extracted from PBMCs served as the sequencing template. TCR beta libraries were built with iRepertoire HTBI primers and Arm-PCR of CDR3 regions. TCRdb processed the multiplex PCR reads anew with MiXCR; each CDR3 protein has one entry. The sample includes 300,000 to 400,000 distinct CDR3 sequences, around a fifth of them seen just once. Source: peripheral blood mononuclear cells (PBMCs), taken when the disease was refractory, from a patient treated with antithyroid drugs. The receptor source for this set is a female donor with Graves disease.

The genes are TRBV27 and TRBJ2-2; D is unclear. V lost 0 bases and J 4 bases, leaving 6 bases between the germline ends. The CDR3 runs 14 residues. The germline V gene has CDR1 MNHEY and CDR2 SMNVEV (reference sequence). DNA for the CDR3: TGTGCCAGCAGTTTATCGCCAGGCACCGGGGAGCTGTTTTTT. This translates into CASSLSPGTGELFF.

The chain uses TRBV30 and TRBJ1-2; 7 bases map to TRBD1. Per germline, CDR1 GTSNPN and CDR2 SVGIG (reference sequence). There are 14 residues in the CDR3. Losses at the gene ends were 5 bases for V and 5 bases for J; bases not matched to a gene: 11. CDR3 loop: CAWGRTGLAYGYTF. The CDR3 DNA sequence: TGTGCCTGGGGCCGGACAGGCCTTGCTTATGGCTACACCTTC.

V is TRBV10-3 and J is TRBJ1-5; no clear D. This CDR3 is 13 amino acids long. The germline gives CDR1 ENHRY, CDR2 SYGVKD. The V end was cut by 2 bases, the J end by 3 bases, with 5 bases between. CDR3: CAISEVDNQPQHF. The CDR3 DNA reads as TGTGCCATCAGTGAGGTGGACAATCAGCCCCAGCATTTT.

This clonotype was seen at least ten times. The chain links TRBV12-3 or TRBV12-4 to TRBJ2-2; 8 nucleotides align to TRBD2. J lost 2 bases, V lost 5 bases, and 10 bases had no gene match. The CDR3 length is 17 residues. CDR3 nucleotides: TGTGCCAGCAGTCGGTGGAGCGGGGGTCGTAACACCGGGGAGCTGTTTTTT. It translates to CASSRWSGGRNTGELFF.

In this sample, this clonotype turned up a few times. The chain couples TRBV6-9 to TRBJ2-2; 8 bases map to TRBD2. CDR3 length: 19 amino acids. J lost 3 bases, V lost 3 bases, and 15 bases had no gene match. Germline V CDR1 and CDR2: MNHGY, SVAAGI. The CDR3 region is CASSYSMVVAGFHTGELFF. The CDR3, as DNA: TGTGCCAGCAGTTACTCTATGGTAGTAGCGGGGTTTCACACCGGGGAGCTGTTTTTT.

This clonotype appeared a few times. The CDR3 is CASSGGKETQYF. The CDR3, as DNA: TGTGCCAGCTCAGGGGGAAAAGAGACCCAGTACTTC. The V call is TRBV13, the J call TRBJ2-5; 7 nucleotides line up with TRBD1. The V segment lost 8 bases and the J segment 3 bases; nucleotides outside the gene matches: 3. Germline V gene data show CDR1 as PRHDT and CDR2 as FYEKMQ (reference sequence). The CDR3 is 12 amino acids. Full variable domain (outside the CDR3, taken from reference TRBV13 and TRBJ2-5): AAGVIQSPRHLIKEKRETATLKCYPIPRHDTVYWYQQGPGQDPQFLISFYEKMQSDKGSIPDRFSAQQFSDYHSELNMSSLELGDSALYFCASSGGKETQYFGPGTRLLVL.

This clonotype was picked up many times. The chain uses TRBV3-1 and TRBJ1-2; 10 positions agree with TRBD1. Losses at the gene ends were 4 bases for V and 3 bases for J; bases not matched to a gene: 11. This CDR3 region has 17 residues. Germline CDR1 is LGHDT and CDR2 is YNNKEL (reference sequence). The CDR3 sequence: CASSPEGDRGGYYGYTF. The DNA of the CDR3 is TGTGCCAGCAGCCCCGAAGGGGACAGGGGAGGATACTATGGCTACACCTTC.

This clonotype was counted ten times or more. The chain employs TRBV11-2 and TRBJ2-1; 8 bases agree with TRBD1. In germline, CDR1 is SGHAT, CDR2 FQNNGV. Trimming at V came to 1 base and at J to 6 bases, leaving 2 bases not matched to a gene. The CDR3 is made up of 14 amino acids. For the CDR3, the DNA is TGTGCCAGCAGCTTAGGGACAGGGTTCAATGAGCAGTTCTTC. Its protein is CASSLGTGFNEQFF.

Worth noting for this clonotype: A read error may explain this, as a much larger clone is one base away. The V gene is TRBV7-9, the J gene TRBJ2-2; 16 bases match TRBD2. Trimming removed 2 bases from V and 6 bases from J; junction bases left unmatched: 3. The CDR3 length is 17 residues. Per germline, CDR1 SEHNR and CDR2 FQNEAQ (reference sequence). For the CDR3, the DNA is TGTGCCAGCAGCTTACTGGGACTAGCGGGAGGGGCCGGGGAGCTGTTTTTT. It is translated as CASSLLGLAGGAGELFF.

The chain joins TRBV7-2 to TRBJ2-2, with 15 bases identical to TRBD2. The CDR3 covers 16 residues. J was trimmed by 7 bases and V by 5 bases; bases with no gene match: 5. The germline CDR1 and CDR2 sequences are SGHTA and FQGNSA. This CDR3 reads CASSPRTSGRGGELFF. In nucleotides, the CDR3 is TGTGCCAGCAGCCCCCGGACTAGCGGGAGGGGCGGGGAGCTGTTTTTT.

The J gene is TRBJ2-2, the V gene TRBV2; D remains unclear. CDR1 and CDR2 from the germline V gene are SNHLY and FYNNEI. The CDR3 length is 11 residues. V dropped 6 bases and J dropped 7 bases, with 6 bases sitting between them. Here the CDR3 reads CASSAFGELFF. In DNA form, the CDR3 reads TGTGCCAGCAGCGCGTTCGGGGAGCTGTTTTTT.

The chain links TRBV28 to TRBJ2-3, with 9 bases lining up with TRBD1. Germline CDR1 reads MDHEN; CDR2 reads SYDVKM. The trim removed 5 bases at V and 1 base at J, leaving 13 bases unmatched. The CDR3 runs to 18 residues. The CDR3 spells CASSGPGTGKVGTDTQYF. The CDR3 DNA reads as TGTGCCAGCAGTGGGCCAGGGACAGGGAAGGTTGGCACAGATACGCAGTATTTT.

This clonotype was counted ten times or more. The chain recombines TRBV7-2 with TRBJ1-2; maybe TRBD1 (5 bases). The CDR3 sequence is 15 residues long. V lost 3 bases, J lost 6 bases, and 17 bases lay in between. Per germline, CDR1 SGHTA and CDR2 FQGNSA. The CDR3 loop is CASSFSGGGYDGYTF. The CDR3, as DNA: TGTGCCAGCAGCTTTTCCGGTGGGGGATACGATGGCTACACCTTC.

The chain carries TRBV5-1 and TRBJ2-5, with D uncertain. This CDR3 contains 14 residues. V gave up 6 bases and J gave up 1 base, with 13 bases separating them. Germline lookup yields CDR1 SGHRS and CDR2 YFSETQ. The CDR3 protein is CASKRQASQETQYF. The CDR3 bases are TGCGCCAGCAAACGGCAGGCGTCCCAAGAGACCCAGTACTTC. Full variable domain (outside the CDR3, taken from reference TRBV5-1 and TRBJ2-5): KAGVTQTPRYLIKTRGQQVTLSCSPISGHRSVSWYQQTPGQGLQFLFEYFSETQRNKGNFPGRFSGRQFSNSRSEMNVSTLELGDSALYLCASKRQASQETQYFGPGTRLLVL.

In the case of this clonotype: Being one base from a much bigger clone, this may be a read error. The rearrangement links TRBV6-2 or TRBV6-3 to TRBJ1-1; D is uncertain. CDR1 and CDR2 from the germline V gene are MNHEY and SVGEGT. CDR3 size: 13 residues. In DNA, the CDR3 is TGTGCCAGCAGTTACGGGAGGAACACTGAAACTTTCTTT. Protein product: CASSYGRNTETFF.

Worth noting for this clonotype: At one boundary the junction diverges from the germline segment, which might be a read error. The V gene is TRBV7-9, the J gene TRBJ1-1; TRBD1 agrees at 9 bases. Germline V gene sequence: CDR1 SEHNR, CDR2 FQNEAQ (reference sequence). This CDR3 has 14 residues. The CDR3 loop reads CASSKMGTGRGWGF. CDR3 nucleotide sequence: TGTGCCAGCAGCAAAATGGGGACAGGGCGGGGATGGGGTTTT.

In its sample, this clonotype was seen many times. The rearrangement links TRBV12-3 or TRBV12-4 to TRBJ1-5, with D maybe TRBD1 (5 bases). The CDR3 is made up of 17 amino acids. Trimming took off 6 bases at V and 0 bases at J, with 18 bases between the two ends. CDR3 sequence: CASSRSYRTHSNQPQHF. The CDR3 DNA is TGTGCCAGCAGCAGAAGCTACAGGACCCATAGCAATCAGCCCCAGCATTTT.

In its sample, this clonotype was seen a few times. V usage is TRBV20-1 and J usage is TRBJ2-7; no firm D call. V lost 0 bases and J lost 6, with 12 bases in between. Germline CDR1 reads DFQATT; CDR2 reads SNEGSKA (reference sequence). The CDR3 sequence is 13 residues long. The CDR3 DNA is TGCAGTGCTAGAGATGGGTCCGTGGGCGAGCAGTACTTC. It codes for CSARDGSVGEQYF.

Ten or more counts support this clonotype. This chain uses TRBV6-1 with TRBJ1-5, with D tentatively TRBD1 (5 bases). Germline assignment: CDR1 MNHNS and CDR2 SASEGT. V lost 4 bases, J lost 2 bases, and 12 bases lay in between. This CDR3 has 15 residues. This chain's CDR3 is CASSVFRDRNQPQHF. The CDR3 nucleotides are TGTGCCAGCAGTGTATTCAGGGATCGCAATCAGCCCCAGCATTTT.

This clonotype appeared many times. CDR3 sequence: CASSLRAFGGPYTEAFF. DNA for the CDR3: TGTGCCAGCAGCCTGCGTGCGTTCGGGGGGCCGTACACTGAAGCTTTCTTT. The V gene is TRBV12-3 or TRBV12-4, the J gene TRBJ1-1; tentatively, D is TRBD1 (6 bases). V was clipped by 6 bases and J by 3 bases, with 23 bases between them. This CDR3 region has 17 residues.

V gene TRBV20-1 combines with J gene TRBJ1-6; D is uncertain. In germline, CDR1 is DFQATT, CDR2 SNEGSKA (reference sequence). There are 15 residues in the CDR3. V lost 0 bases and J 10 bases, leaving 16 bases between the germline ends. The CDR3 coding sequence is TGCAGTGCTAGAGATCAAAGCAGGTCGGACTCACCCCTCCACTTT. It is translated as CSARDQSRSDSPLHF.